The 24 T cell receptor beta chains listed next were all sequenced from one sample in a study of neurological immune-mediated disorders. One entry per CDR3 protein results from TCRdb running MiXCR on the 5' RACE reads. The sample records 90,000 to 150,000 distinct CDR3 sequences, approximately 3.2% being singletons. The specimen was PBMCs. These receptor sequences come from a woman aged 25 to 39 with multiple sclerosis.

This clonotype occurred many times. This sequence joins TRBV29-1 and TRBJ2-7; D not resolved. The germline CDR1 and CDR2 sequences are SQVTM and ANQGSEA. The V and J ends lost 7 bases and 2 bases respectively, with 12 bases between them. The CDR3 has 12 amino acids. The CDR3 reads CSGVTAAYEQYF. The CDR3 nucleotides read TGCAGCGGTGTCACCGCAGCCTACGAGCAGTACTTC.

This clonotype was found many times. J is TRBJ2-5 and V is TRBV7-6; D perhaps matches TRBD2 (6 bases). The ends were cut back, 5 bases at V and 4 bases at J, with 14 bases in the middle. This CDR3 comprises 14 residues. Germline values: CDR1 SGHVS, CDR2 FNYEAQ. CDR3 coding DNA: TGTGCCAGCAGCCGCGGCGGGGCCGGAGAGACCCAGTACTTC. It specifies CASSRGGAGETQYF.

There are many counts of this clonotype. The chain has TRBV6-2 or TRBV6-3 and TRBJ2-7; D gene uncertain. Looked up from germline, CDR1 is MNHEY and CDR2 is SVGEGT. The CDR3 has 11 amino acids. Trimming removed 6 bases at V and 1 base at J, with 4 bases between. The CDR3: CASRLSYEQYF. The CDR3 DNA reads as TGTGCCAGCAGGTTGTCCTACGAGCAGTACTTC.

This clonotype was seen ten or more times. CDR3: CATSSGPGAEQFF. CDR3 nucleotides: TGTGCCACCAGCAGTGGACCCGGAGCTGAGCAGTTCTTC. V is TRBV15 and J is TRBJ2-1, with D hard to call. Germline V gene sequence: CDR1 LNHNV, CDR2 YYDKDF (reference sequence). Trimming left V 3 bases short and J 9 bases short, with 12 bases between. This CDR3 region has 13 residues.

There are many counts of this clonotype. V is TRBV20-1 and J is TRBJ2-5; 9 nucleotides line up with TRBD2. The CDR3 extends over 15 amino acids. The germline gives CDR1 DFQATT, CDR2 SNEGSKA (reference sequence). V lost 3 bases and J lost 2; bases outside the gene matches: 7. CDR3 protein: CSASRASGKQETQYF. The CDR3 DNA reads TGCAGTGCTAGTAGGGCTAGCGGGAAACAAGAGACCCAGTACTTC.

This clonotype was detected many times. V and J are TRBV20-1 and TRBJ2-7, with TRBD2 as a possible D gene (6 bases). V was clipped by 6 bases and J by 11 bases, with 17 bases between them. This CDR3 has 11 residues. Germline V gene sequence: CDR1 DFQATT, CDR2 SNEGSKA (reference sequence). The CDR3 sequence: CSAPVGQREYF. The CDR3 DNA reads TGCAGTGCCCCCGTGGGGCAGCGGGAGTACTTC.

This clonotype showed up just a few times. The chain joins TRBV6-5 to TRBJ2-1; 9 bases fit TRBD2. Trimming at V came to 2 bases and at J to 3 bases, leaving 11 bases not matched to a gene. The CDR3 runs 18 residues. CDR1 is MNHEY and CDR2 is SVGAGI in the germline V gene. The DNA of the CDR3 is TGTGCCAGCAGTTACCGGGCAAGCGGGGGGTCCCTCTACAATGAGCAGTTCTTC. Translating it yields CASSYRASGGSLYNEQFF.

This clonotype appeared a few times. This chain joins TRBV2 and TRBJ1-2; 9 bases line up with TRBD1. This CDR3 comprises 16 residues. V gave up 5 bases and J gave up 7 bases; unmatched junction bases: 14. CDR1 SNHLY and CDR2 FYNNEI come from the germline V gene. The CDR3 loop reads CASSSGGTGTRSGYTF. CDR3 DNA sequence: TGTGCCAGCAGTTCGGGAGGGACAGGGACGCGGAGTGGCTACACCTTC.

This clonotype was detected many times. The J gene is TRBJ2-1, the V gene TRBV20-1; maybe TRBD2 (5 bases). CDR3 size: 15 residues. The germline CDR1 and CDR2 sequences are DFQATT and SNEGSKA (reference sequence). V shed 0 bases and J shed 6 bases, with 15 bases lying between them. CDR3 bases: TGCAGTGCTAGAGATCTCTGGGCGGCGGGCAATGAGCAGTTCTTC. It specifies CSARDLWAAGNEQFF.

This clonotype has ten or more counts. The chain joins TRBV6-2 or TRBV6-3 to TRBJ2-2; 7 bases are shared with TRBD2. With V trimmed by 8 bases and J by 3 bases, 15 bases remained unmatched. This CDR3 spans 17 amino acids. Germline V gene sequence: CDR1 MNHEY, CDR2 SVGEGT. CDR3 sequence reads: CASASGIRLGYTGELFF. Written as DNA, the CDR3 is TGTGCCAGCGCCAGCGGGATAAGGCTCGGCTACACCGGGGAGCTGTTTTTT.

This clonotype has at least ten counts. The J gene is TRBJ2-3, the V gene TRBV20-1; unclear D gene. The V end was cut by 0 bases, the J end by 2 bases, with 12 bases between. Germline CDR1 reads DFQATT; CDR2 reads SNEGSKA (reference sequence). The CDR3 has 15 amino acids. CDR3 in amino acids: CSARDPRSNTDTQYF. The CDR3 region has the DNA TGCAGTGCTAGAGACCCCAGGTCTAACACAGATACGCAGTATTTT.

In this sample, this clonotype turned up a few times. A single base separates this from a much larger clone, so it may be a read error. This chain connects TRBV6-1 to TRBJ1-1; D call uncertain. This CDR3 region has 12 residues. The germline V gene encodes CDR1 MNHNS and CDR2 SASEGT. The CDR3 region has the DNA TGTGACAGCAGTTTCCACGTCGCAGAAGCTTTCTTT. Translating it yields CDSSFHVAEAFF.

This clonotype appeared many times. The chain couples TRBV5-1 to TRBJ2-2; TRBD2 is a possible D gene (6 bases). V was cut by 4 bases and J by 0 bases, with 16 bases left in between. CDR1 and CDR2 from the germline V gene are SGHRS and YFSETQ. The CDR3 runs to 17 residues. CDR3 coding DNA: TGCGCCAGCAGCCCCCTTGGCCGGGGGACGAACACCGGGGAGCTGTTTTTT. Encoded protein: CASSPLGRGTNTGELFF.

This clonotype has at least ten counts. This chain links TRBV20-1 with TRBJ2-1, with 10 bases identical to TRBD1. CDR1 DFQATT and CDR2 SNEGSKA come from the germline V gene (reference sequence). The CDR3 consists of 13 residues. J was trimmed by 6 bases and V by 6 bases; bases with no gene match: 5. In DNA, the CDR3 is TGCAGTGCAAGGGGGGACAGGGGCAATGAGCAGTTCTTC. Residues: CSARGDRGNEQFF.

This clonotype has a count of ten or more. This chain links TRBV3-1 with TRBJ1-2; 10 bases are a match to TRBD1. The V and J ends lost 4 bases and 5 bases, in that order; junction bases with no gene match: 10. The CDR3 length is 16 residues. Looked up from germline, CDR1 is LGHDT and CDR2 is YNNKEL (reference sequence). The CDR3 sequence: CASSLTGGDPTYGYTF. The CDR3 DNA sequence: TGTGCCAGCAGCCTGACAGGGGGCGATCCCACATATGGCTACACCTTC.

The table lists this clonotype with many counts. This chain joins TRBV7-2 and TRBJ2-1, with 10 nucleotides matching TRBD2. CDR1 is SGHTA, CDR2 FQGNSA, per germline. The CDR3 totals 18 residues. Trimming took 1 base from V and 7 from J; bases not matched to a gene: 13. CDR3: CASSLGAPGLAFQNEQFF. The CDR3 DNA reads as TGTGCCAGCAGCTTAGGGGCTCCGGGACTAGCGTTCCAAAATGAGCAGTTCTTC. The whole variable domain, remainder taken from reference TRBV7-2 and TRBJ2-1, is GAGVSQSPSNKVTEKGKDVELRCDPISGHTALYWYRQSLGQGLEFLIYFQGNSAPDKSGLPSDRFSAERTGGSVSTLTIQRTQQEDSAVYLCASSLGAPGLAFQNEQFFGPGTRLTVL.

This clonotype has a count of ten or more. This chain uses TRBV15 with TRBJ1-2, with unresolved D. The V and J ends lost 1 base and 4 bases respectively, with 13 bases between them. Germline CDR1 is LNHNV and CDR2 is YYDKDF (reference sequence). The CDR3 length is 15 residues. CDR3 bases: TGTGCCACCAGCAGAGGTCATGGCAGTACCTATGGCTACACCTTC. It specifies CATSRGHGSTYGYTF.

This clonotype was detected many times. V is TRBV20-1 and J is TRBJ2-7; TRBD1 might be the D (5 bases). This CDR3 has 13 residues. The V gene's germline CDR1 is DFQATT and CDR2 SNEGSKA (reference sequence). V was shortened by 7 bases and J by 2 bases, with 15 bases between the two germline ends. The CDR3 loop is CSVWGRETYEQYF. The CDR3 DNA is TGCAGTGTCTGGGGCAGAGAGACCTACGAGCAGTACTTC.

In its sample, this clonotype was seen many times. The chain employs TRBV4-3 and TRBJ2-7, with TRBD1 matching over 11 bases. Germline V gene lookup returns CDR1 LGHNA and CDR2 YSLEER. This CDR3 spans 16 amino acids. V dropped 0 bases and J dropped 2; count of bases not matched to a gene: 3. Here the CDR3 reads CASSQDRDRGTYEQYF. Written as DNA, the CDR3 is TGCGCCAGCAGCCAAGATAGGGACAGGGGGACCTACGAGCAGTACTTC.

There are many counts of this clonotype. The rearrangement links TRBV20-1 to TRBJ2-3; D remains unclear. The CDR3 length is 14 residues. The V end lost 4 bases, the J end lost 2 bases, and 13 bases lay between the germline ends. Germline V gene data show CDR1 as DFQATT and CDR2 as SNEGSKA (reference sequence). The CDR3 nucleotides are TGCAGTGCTACAACAGCCTTTACCACAGATACGCAGTATTTT. Translation gives CSATTAFTTDTQYF.

Ten or more counts support this clonotype. This chain links TRBV3-1 with TRBJ2-5, with D hard to call. The CDR3 contains 13 residues. V was cut by 7 bases and J by 9 bases, with 18 bases left in between. Germline V CDR1 and CDR2: LGHDT, YNNKEL (reference sequence). The CDR3 protein is CASTPLPKRPQYF. DNA of the CDR3: TGTGCCAGCACTCCGCTCCCCAAGAGACCCCAGTACTTC.

This clonotype was picked up many times. The V call is TRBV10-3, the J call TRBJ2-7; tentative D call: TRBD1 (6 bases). The germline V gene has CDR1 ENHRY and CDR2 SYGVKD. The CDR3 has 14 residues. V was clipped by 2 bases and J by 3 bases, with 11 bases between them. CDR3 sequence: CAISEGTRDYEQYF. The CDR3 region has the DNA TGTGCCATCAGTGAGGGGACACGAGACTACGAGCAGTACTTC.

Many counts were recorded for this clonotype. The chain employs TRBV6-2 or TRBV6-3 and TRBJ2-7, with D unresolved. The CDR3 is made up of 13 amino acids. Trimming took 0 bases from V and 7 from J, leaving 10 bases between them. Looked up from germline, CDR1 is MNHEY and CDR2 is SVGEGT. The CDR3 here is CASSYSAPPEQYF. The CDR3 coding sequence is TGTGCCAGCAGTTACTCGGCTCCTCCGGAGCAGTACTTC.

At least ten counts were recorded for this clonotype. The V call is TRBV14, the J call TRBJ2-5; 7 bases are shared with TRBD2. The CDR3 is 13 residues long. V lost 0 bases and J lost 7; bases outside the gene matches: 2. Germline V gene lookup returns CDR1 SGHDN and CDR2 FVKESK. This CDR3 reads CASSQDQRGTQYF. The CDR3 region has the DNA TGTGCCAGCAGCCAAGATCAGCGGGGGACCCAGTACTTC.